These 32 T cell receptor beta chains were sequenced from one sample in a study of blood T cell repertoires in COVID-19. Measured with immunoSEQ multiplex PCR; TCRdb has only the in-frame clones, and not every one. The sample includes roughly 280,000 clones, about 88% of them seen just once. Sample: peripheral blood. The receptors originated from a man aged 18 to 29 with active or convalescent COVID-19.

This chain connects TRBV18 to TRBJ2-2; TRBD2 matches 8 bases. With V trimmed by 2 bases and J by 0 bases, 5 bases remained unmatched. CDR1 is KGHSH, CDR2 LQKENI, per germline. This CDR3 region has 17 residues. The CDR3 nucleotides read TGTGCCAGCTCACCAGGGGCTAGCGGGCCGAACACCGGGGAGCTGTTTTTT. The encoded protein is CASSPGASGPNTGELFF. Variable domain in full (rest from reference TRBV18 and TRBJ2-2): NAGVMQNPRHLVRRRGQEARLRCSPMKGHSHVYWYRQLPEEGLKFMVYLQKENIIDESGMPKERFSAEFPKEGPSILRIQQVVRGDSAAYFCASSPGASGPNTGELFFGEGSRLTVL.

This clone was seen a few times. The chain links TRBV20-1 to TRBJ2-1; no definite D call. The CDR3 is 15 amino acids. The germline V gene encodes CDR1 DFQATT and CDR2 SNEGSKA (reference sequence). V dropped 3 bases and J dropped 5 bases, with 17 bases sitting between them. The CDR3 DNA reads TGCAGTGCTAGTTCCCCCCCTAGGAACCACAATGAGCAGTTCTTC. Translated, it gives CSASSPPRNHNEQFF.

The gene calls are TRBV12-3 or TRBV12-4 and TRBJ2-5, with a weak D call TRBD1 (6 bases). Trimming left V 6 bases short and J 2 bases short, with 10 bases between. This CDR3 is built from 13 residues. The CDR3 nucleotides read TGTGCCAGCAGCCTTGACAGGCAAGAGACCCAGTACTTC. Translating gives CASSLDRQETQYF.

In nucleotides, the CDR3 is TGCGCCAGCAGCCGGTCAGGGGCCGAACAGGAGACCCAGTACTTC. This encodes CASSRSGAEQETQYF. The V gene is TRBV4-1, the J gene TRBJ2-5, with D possibly matching TRBD1 (6 bases). CDR1 and CDR2 (germline): MGHRA, YSYEKL. Trimming cost V 4 bases and J 5 bases, with 17 bases left between them. The CDR3 sequence is 15 residues long.

The chain joins TRBV9 to TRBJ2-3, with TRBD1 matching over 7 bases. Germline values: CDR1 SGDLS, CDR2 YYNGEE. The V and J ends lost 0 bases and 4 bases, in that order; junction bases with no gene match: 2. CDR3 size: 14 residues. The CDR3 here is CASSVVGGPDTQYF. DNA of the CDR3: TGTGCCAGCAGCGTAGTAGGGGGCCCAGATACGCAGTATTTT.

This clone was seen a few times. V usage is TRBV27 and J usage is TRBJ1-3; TRBD1 matches 7 bases. Germline CDR1 is MNHEY and CDR2 is SMNVEV (reference sequence). The CDR3 is made up of 14 amino acids. V shed 5 bases, J shed 1 base, and the junction held 2 bases outside the gene matches. The CDR3 is CASSLTGSGNTIYF. The CDR3 DNA follows: TGTGCCAGCAGTCTGACAGGGTCTGGAAACACCATATATTTT.

The gene calls are TRBV19 and TRBJ1-2, with D possibly TRBD1 on 5 matching bases. Trimming took 11 bases from V and 4 from J, leaving 20 bases between them. CDR3 length: 14 amino acids. Per the germline V gene, CDR1 is LNHDA and CDR2 is SQIVND (reference sequence). CDR3 loop: CASRGEGLIYGYTF. The CDR3 coding sequence is TGTGCCTCCAGAGGCGAGGGACTTATCTATGGCTACACCTTC. The full variable domain, with the rest looked up from reference TRBV19 and TRBJ1-2, is DGGITQSPKYLFRKEGQNVTLSCEQNLNHDAMYWYRQDPGQGLRLIYYSQIVNDFQKGDIAEGYSVSREKKESFPLTVTSAQKNPTAFYLCASRGEGLIYGYTFGSGTRLTVV.

The CDR3 DNA reads as TGCGCCAGCAGCCCGGGGTTCTCTGGAAACACCATATATTTT. This codes for CASSPGFSGNTIYF. The V and J genes are TRBV5-1 and TRBJ1-3; unclear D gene. The CDR3 runs to 14 residues. Trimming took off 4 bases at V and 0 bases at J, with 8 bases between the two ends. CDR1 is SGHRS, CDR2 YFSETQ, per germline.

The genes are TRBV21-1 and TRBJ1-6. TRBV21-1 is flagged as a pseudogene. This CDR3 is 16 amino acids long. The CDR3 sequence is CAISGGHWVYNSPLHF. The CDR3 coding sequence is TGTGCCATTTCCGGGGGTCATTGGGTGTATAATTCACCCCTCCACTTT.

The gene calls are TRBV28 and TRBJ2-5, with D tentatively TRBD1 (7 bases). The CDR3 runs to 13 residues. V was shortened by 6 bases and J by 4 bases, with 12 bases between the two germline ends. Germline values: CDR1 MDHEN, CDR2 SYDVKM. In nucleotides, the CDR3 is TGTGCCAGCAGCAGGGGGGTGATAGAGACCCAGTACTTC. Its protein is CASSRGVIETQYF.

The V call is TRBV4-1, the J call TRBJ2-7, with a tentative D call TRBD1 (5 bases). Germline CDR1 MGHRA, CDR2 YSYEKL. V shed 9 bases and J shed 7 bases, with 22 bases lying between them. This CDR3 has 14 residues. The CDR3 DNA reads as TGCGCCAGTAAGTCAGGGCAGCACGCTGGTGAGCAGTACTTC. Protein: CASKSGQHAGEQYF.

This clone was seen ten or more times. The chain carries TRBV2 and TRBJ2-7; D is undetermined. V lost 8 bases to trimming and J lost 0 bases, with 14 bases between them. In germline, CDR1 is SNHLY, CDR2 FYNNEI. CDR3 size: 14 residues. CDR3 sequence (DNA): TGTGCCAGCCGGAGAGGATTAATCTCCTACGAGCAGTACTTC. It translates to CASRRGLISYEQYF.

V and J are TRBV4-2 and TRBJ2-5; D remains ambiguous. The CDR3 contains 13 residues. CDR1 is LGHNA, CDR2 YNFKEQ, per germline. Deletions cut 6 bases from V and 4 bases from J, with 12 bases between. CDR3 region: CASRKRGAETQYF. The CDR3 DNA reads TGTGCCAGCAGGAAACGAGGTGCAGAGACCCAGTACTTC.

This sequence joins TRBV3-1 (or the pseudogene TRBV3-2) and TRBJ2-3, with D possibly being TRBD2 (5 bases). There are 12 residues in the CDR3. V lost 6 bases and J 2 bases, leaving 6 bases between the germline ends. Germline V CDR1 and CDR2: LGHDT, YNNKEL (reference sequence). Written as DNA, the CDR3 is TGTGCCAGCAGGGGAGCCACAGATACGCAGTATTTT. Encoded protein: CASRGATDTQYF.

The chain is built from TRBV11-3 and TRBJ2-7, with D tentatively TRBD2 (6 bases). V was cut by 5 bases and J by 1 base, with 15 bases left in between. This CDR3 region has 15 residues. Per the germline V gene, CDR1 is SGHNT and CDR2 is YENEEA. The CDR3 reads CASSVSGVGSYEQYF. DNA of the CDR3: TGTGCCAGCAGCGTTAGCGGAGTAGGGTCCTACGAGCAGTACTTC. The full variable domain, with the rest looked up from reference TRBV11-3 and TRBJ2-7, is EAGVVQSPRYKIIEKKQPVAFWCNPISGHNTLYWYLQNLGQGPELLIRYENEEAVDDSQLPKDRFSAERLKGVDSTLKIQPAELGDSAVYLCASSVSGVGSYEQYFGPGTRLTVT.

The chain employs TRBV27 and TRBJ2-7; TRBD1 matches 11 bases. The CDR3 extends over 14 amino acids. The V gene's germline CDR1 is MNHEY and CDR2 SMNVEV (reference sequence). V gave up 10 bases and J gave up 2 bases; unmatched junction bases: 7. The CDR3, as DNA: TGTGCCAACGACCCGGGACAGGGGGCCTACGAGCAGTACTTC. Residues: CANDPGQGAYEQYF.

The V and J genes are TRBV27 and TRBJ2-3; D is perhaps TRBD2 (5 bases). Germline lookup yields CDR1 MNHEY and CDR2 SMNVEV (reference sequence). V was cut by 10 bases and J by 2 bases, with 13 bases left in between. The CDR3 length is 13 residues. Written as DNA, the CDR3 is TGTGCCACCCTGGGAGCGGTCACAGATACGCAGTATTTT. Translating gives CATLGAVTDTQYF.

This clone appeared a single time. The chain employs TRBV2 and TRBJ2-3, with D unclear. Germline loops: CDR1 SNHLY, CDR2 FYNNEI. V lost 7 bases, J lost 3 bases, and 8 bases lay in between. This CDR3 spans 12 amino acids. The CDR3 region has the DNA TGTGCCAGCAATAAACAAACAGATACGCAGTATTTT. Its translation is CASNKQTDTQYF.

CDR3 in amino acids: CASRPIAGQETQYF. The CDR3 DNA reads TGTGCCAGCAGACCTATAGCGGGACAAGAGACCCAGTACTTC. The V gene is TRBV6-5, the J gene TRBJ2-5; the match to TRBD2 covers 8 bases. Looked up from germline, CDR1 is MNHEY and CDR2 is SVGAGI. V lost 6 bases, J lost 2 bases, and 5 bases stayed unmatched. CDR3 length: 14 amino acids.

This chain uses TRBV18 with TRBJ1-4; TRBD1 might be the D (5 bases). The CDR3 length is 15 residues. V was cut by 0 bases and J by 7 bases, with 12 bases left in between. Germline values: CDR1 KGHSH, CDR2 LQKENI. The CDR3, as DNA: TGTGCCAGCTCACCACCGCTAGGAGGGGTTGAAAAACTGTTTTTT. It codes for CASSPPLGGVEKLFF.

This clone appeared once. CDR3 residues: CASSTTGGYGEQFF. CDR3 nucleotide sequence: TGTGCCAGCAGTACGACAGGGGGGTATGGTGAGCAGTTCTTC. The rearrangement uses TRBV25-1 and TRBJ2-1; TRBD1 agrees at 9 bases. V lost 5 bases, J lost 9 bases, and 8 bases stayed unmatched. This CDR3 has 14 residues. Germline loops: CDR1 MGHDK, CDR2 SYGVNS.

The gene calls are TRBV7-9 and TRBJ1-5, with unresolved D. The germline V and J ends were trimmed by 3 bases and 5 bases, with 5 bases remaining between them. Germline lookup yields CDR1 SEHNR and CDR2 FQNEAQ (reference sequence). This CDR3 contains 12 residues. The CDR3 DNA sequence: TGTGCCAGCAGCTTGGTAGATCAGCCCCAGCATTTT. Its translation: CASSLVDQPQHF. The full variable domain, with the rest looked up from reference TRBV7-9 and TRBJ1-5, is DTGVSQNPRHKITKRGQNVTFRCDPISEHNRLYWYRQTLGQGPEFLTYFQNEAQLEKSRLLSDRFSAERPKGSFSTLEIQRTEQGDSAMYLCASSLVDQPQHFGDGTRLSIL.

The chain recombines TRBV19 with TRBJ2-2; possibly TRBD2 for D (5 bases). Germline V lookup: CDR1 LNHDA, CDR2 SQIVND (reference sequence). The CDR3 runs 13 residues. With 6 bases removed from V and 0 bases from J, the gap between germline ends came to 5 bases. Here the CDR3 reads CASRGANTGELFF. In DNA, the CDR3 is TGTGCCAGTAGGGGAGCGAACACCGGGGAGCTGTTTTTT.

V and J are TRBV5-1 and TRBJ2-7, with D possibly matching TRBD1 (6 bases). This CDR3 contains 12 residues. With 2 bases removed from V and 4 bases from J, the gap between germline ends came to 7 bases. Germline values: CDR1 SGHRS, CDR2 YFSETQ. The CDR3 coding sequence is TGCGCCAGCAGCTTCCAGGGGTACGAGCAGTACTTC. Translation: CASSFQGYEQYF.

This clone was counted between two and nine times. The chain uses TRBV5-1 and TRBJ2-5, with D possibly TRBD1 on 5 matching bases. Germline V lookup: CDR1 SGHRS, CDR2 YFSETQ. The CDR3 is made up of 13 amino acids. Trimming left V 0 bases short and J 2 bases short, with 5 bases between. CDR3 amino acids: CASSLDRQETQYF. As DNA, the CDR3 is TGCGCCAGCAGCTTGGACAGGCAAGAGACCCAGTACTTC.

The rearrangement links TRBV5-5 to TRBJ1-1; no clear D. Germline V lookup: CDR1 SGHKS, CDR2 YYEKEE (reference sequence). The length of the CDR3 is 14 residues. Trimming pared 4 bases from V and 1 base from J, leaving 11 bases between. For the CDR3, the DNA is TGTGCCAGCAGCGTCCCCAAGCAGAACACTGAAGCTTTCTTT. This sequence encodes CASSVPKQNTEAFF.

The chain is built from TRBV24-1 and TRBJ1-5, with 7 positions matching TRBD1. This CDR3 region has 16 residues. With 5 bases clipped from V and 7 bases from J, the junction kept 13 bases outside the gene matches. Germline values: CDR1 KGHDR, CDR2 SFDVKD. CDR3 amino acids: CATSAGTRGFGQPQHF. DNA for the CDR3: TGTGCCACCAGTGCTGGAACCAGGGGGTTCGGACAGCCCCAGCATTTT.

The genes are TRBV12-3 or TRBV12-4 and TRBJ2-5, with a tentative D call TRBD2 (6 bases). V lost 6 bases, J lost 4 bases, and 12 bases lay in between. The CDR3 is 13 residues long. CDR3 nucleotide sequence: TGTGCCAGCAGCCCTGGACTAACAGAGACCCAGTACTTC. It encodes CASSPGLTETQYF.

The chain carries TRBV6-5 and TRBJ2-7; perhaps TRBD2 as D (5 bases). CDR3 length: 13 residues. V lost 4 bases and J 6 bases, leaving 13 bases between the germline ends. CDR1 and CDR2 (germline): MNHEY, SVGAGI. CDR3 in amino acids: CASSWSLASEQYF. The DNA for the CDR3 is TGTGCCAGCAGTTGGTCCCTAGCTAGCGAGCAGTACTTC.

The V and J genes are TRBV7-2 and TRBJ1-2; D is possibly TRBD1 (6 bases). Trimming pared 5 bases from V and 0 bases from J, leaving 19 bases between. Germline lookup yields CDR1 SGHTA and CDR2 FQGNSA. This CDR3 is 17 amino acids long. CDR3 residues: CASSPREGVGANYGYTF. In DNA, the CDR3 is TGTGCCAGCAGCCCTAGGGAGGGGGTGGGAGCTAACTATGGCTACACCTTC.

The chain combines TRBV3-1 (or the pseudogene TRBV3-2) with TRBJ2-3, with D uncertain. CDR1 is LGHDT, CDR2 YNNKEL, per germline (reference sequence). Trimming cost V 2 bases and J 2 bases, with 5 bases left between them. This CDR3 has 13 residues. CDR3 nucleotides: TGTGCCAGCAGCCAACTTAACACAGATACGCAGTATTTT. Its translation is CASSQLNTDTQYF.

V is TRBV6-5 and J is TRBJ1-4, with 8 bases aligning to TRBD1. CDR3 length equals 14 residues. Per germline, CDR1 MNHEY and CDR2 SVGAGI. Trimming at V came to 8 bases and at J to 8 bases, leaving 10 bases not matched to a gene. The CDR3: CASENQGAGEKLFF. The CDR3 DNA reads as TGTGCCAGCGAAAACCAGGGGGCTGGCGAAAAACTGTTTTTT.